This TCR beta chain was captured by sequencing in a study of CD8 T cell repertoires and HIV-1 epitope variants. Study-wide context: Twenty-five autologous and known Gag and Nef epitope variant peptides each stimulated T cells separately. Controls were a CMV, EBV and flu peptide pool, Ebola AY9 negative control, and no-peptide well.

Method: immunoSEQ multiplex PCR; TCRdb's copy keeps in-frame clones and lacks some. Of approximately 4,900 clones listed, 50% to 75% are singletons. With respect to this clone: What it binds is unknown.

The CDR3 runs to 15 residues. Germline V gene lookup returns CDR1 SGDLS and CDR2 YYNGEE. V lost 1 base to trimming and J lost 2 bases, with 11 bases between them. This TCR was sampled from a male donor with HIV. Sequenced: cultured CD8+ T cells derived from PBMCs. The chain is built from TRBV9 and TRBJ2-3; D might be TRBD1 (6 bases). CDR3 sequence (DNA): TGTGCCAGCAGCGTATGGGACAAGAACACAGATACGCAGTATTTT. It codes for CASSVWDKNTDTQYF.